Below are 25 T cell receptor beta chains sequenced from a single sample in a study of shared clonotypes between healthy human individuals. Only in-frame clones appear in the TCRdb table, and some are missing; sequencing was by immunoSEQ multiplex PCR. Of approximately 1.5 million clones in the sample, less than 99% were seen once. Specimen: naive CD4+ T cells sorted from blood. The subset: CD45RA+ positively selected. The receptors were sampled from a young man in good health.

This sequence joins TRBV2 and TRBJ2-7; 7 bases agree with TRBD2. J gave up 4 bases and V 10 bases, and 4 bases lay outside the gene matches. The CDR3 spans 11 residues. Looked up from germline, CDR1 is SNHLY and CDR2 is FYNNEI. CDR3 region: CATAGEYEQYF. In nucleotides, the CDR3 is TGTGCCACCGCGGGAGAATACGAGCAGTACTTC.

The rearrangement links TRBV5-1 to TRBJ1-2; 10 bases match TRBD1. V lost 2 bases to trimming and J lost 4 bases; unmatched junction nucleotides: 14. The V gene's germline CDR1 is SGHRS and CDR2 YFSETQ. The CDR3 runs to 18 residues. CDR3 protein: CASSFDRGRPQATYGYTF. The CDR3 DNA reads TGCGCCAGCAGCTTCGACAGGGGGCGTCCCCAGGCTACCTATGGCTACACCTTC.

Here the CDR3 DNA reads TGTGCCAGCAGAAAACCGGGACTTGGGGAGACCCAGTACTTC. Amino acid sequence: CASRKPGLGETQYF. The V gene is TRBV11-2, the J gene TRBJ2-5, with D possibly being TRBD2 (6 bases). This CDR3 comprises 14 residues. Germline lookup yields CDR1 SGHAT and CDR2 FQNNGV. V lost 6 bases and J 5 bases, leaving 16 bases between the germline ends. The whole variable domain, filled in from reference TRBV11-2 and TRBJ2-5, reads EAGVAQSPRYKIIEKRQSVAFWCNPISGHATLYWYQQILGQGPKLLIQFQNNGVVDDSQLPKDRFSAERLKGVDSTLKIQPAKLEDSAVYLCASRKPGLGETQYFGPGTRLLVL.

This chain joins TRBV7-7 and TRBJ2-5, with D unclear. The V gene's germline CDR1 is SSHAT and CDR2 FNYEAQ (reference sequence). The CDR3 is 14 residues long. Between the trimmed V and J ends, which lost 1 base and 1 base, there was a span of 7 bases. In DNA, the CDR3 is TGTGCCAGCAGCTTAGGGACGTTCCAAGAGACCCAGTACTTC. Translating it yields CASSLGTFQETQYF.

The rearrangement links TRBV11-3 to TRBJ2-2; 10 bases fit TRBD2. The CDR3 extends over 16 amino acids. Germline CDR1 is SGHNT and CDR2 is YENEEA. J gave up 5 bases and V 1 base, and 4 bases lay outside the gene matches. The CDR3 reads CASSLGLAGATGELFF. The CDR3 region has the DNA TGTGCCAGCAGCTTAGGTCTAGCGGGGGCAACCGGGGAGCTGTTTTTT.

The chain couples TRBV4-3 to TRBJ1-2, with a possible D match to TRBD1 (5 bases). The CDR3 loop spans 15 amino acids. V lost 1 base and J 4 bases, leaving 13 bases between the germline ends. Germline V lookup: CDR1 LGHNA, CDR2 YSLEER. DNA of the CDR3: TGCGCCAGCAGCCAAGCCCAACAGGTGTTCTATGGCTACACCTTC. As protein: CASSQAQQVFYGYTF.

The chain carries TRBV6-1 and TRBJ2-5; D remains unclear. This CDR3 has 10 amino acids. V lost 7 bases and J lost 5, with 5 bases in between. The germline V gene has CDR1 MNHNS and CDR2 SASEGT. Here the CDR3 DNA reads TGTGCCAGCACTTACGAGACCCAGTACTTC. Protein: CASTYETQYF.

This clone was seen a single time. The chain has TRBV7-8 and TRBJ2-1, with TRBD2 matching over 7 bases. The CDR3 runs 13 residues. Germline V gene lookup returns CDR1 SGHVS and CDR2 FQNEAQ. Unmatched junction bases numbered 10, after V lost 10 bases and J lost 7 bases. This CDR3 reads CAIEGGRENEQFF. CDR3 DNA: TGTGCCATTGAAGGTGGGCGGGAGAATGAGCAGTTCTTC.

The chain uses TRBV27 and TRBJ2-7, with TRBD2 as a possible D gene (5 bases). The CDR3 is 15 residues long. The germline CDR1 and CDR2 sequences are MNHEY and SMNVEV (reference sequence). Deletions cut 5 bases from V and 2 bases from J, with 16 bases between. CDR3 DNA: TGTGCCAGCAGTCCGTCCGAGGGTCCAACCTACGAGCAGTACTTC. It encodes CASSPSEGPTYEQYF.

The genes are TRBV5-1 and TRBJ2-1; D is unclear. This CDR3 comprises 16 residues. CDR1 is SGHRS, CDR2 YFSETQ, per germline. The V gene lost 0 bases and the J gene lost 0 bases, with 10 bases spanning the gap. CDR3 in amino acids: CASSLVGRTSYNEQFF. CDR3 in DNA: TGCGCCAGCAGCTTGGTTGGTAGGACCTCCTACAATGAGCAGTTCTTC.

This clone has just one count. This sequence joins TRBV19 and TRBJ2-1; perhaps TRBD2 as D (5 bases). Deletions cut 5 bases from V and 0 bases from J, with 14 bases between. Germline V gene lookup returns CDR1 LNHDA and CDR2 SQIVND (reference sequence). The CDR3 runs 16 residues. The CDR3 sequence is CASSLAHRSSYNEQFF. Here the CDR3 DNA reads TGTGCCAGTAGTCTAGCCCACAGAAGCTCCTACAATGAGCAGTTCTTC.

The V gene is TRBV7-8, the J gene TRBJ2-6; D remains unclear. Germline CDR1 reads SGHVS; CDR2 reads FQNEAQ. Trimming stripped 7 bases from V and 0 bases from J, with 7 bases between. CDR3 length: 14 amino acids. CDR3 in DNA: TGTGCCAGCACCGATCGCTCTGGGGCCAACGTCCTGACTTTC. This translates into CASTDRSGANVLTF.

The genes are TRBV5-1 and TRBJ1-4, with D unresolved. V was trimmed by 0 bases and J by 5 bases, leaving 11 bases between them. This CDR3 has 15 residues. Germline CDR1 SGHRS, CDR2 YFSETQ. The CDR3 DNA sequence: TGCGCCAGCAGCTTGGATGGGCTGGGGAATGAAAAACTGTTTTTT. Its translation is CASSLDGLGNEKLFF.

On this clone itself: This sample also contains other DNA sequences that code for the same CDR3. CDR3 amino acids: CASSLDRDYGYTF. CDR3 nucleotides: TGCGCCAGCAGCCTGGACAGGGACTATGGCTACACCTTC. The chain carries TRBV5-1 and TRBJ1-2, with TRBD1 matching over 8 bases. The junction had 2 bases not matched to a gene; V was cut back by 4 bases and J by 3 bases. The CDR3 runs to 13 residues. Germline CDR1 is SGHRS and CDR2 is YFSETQ.

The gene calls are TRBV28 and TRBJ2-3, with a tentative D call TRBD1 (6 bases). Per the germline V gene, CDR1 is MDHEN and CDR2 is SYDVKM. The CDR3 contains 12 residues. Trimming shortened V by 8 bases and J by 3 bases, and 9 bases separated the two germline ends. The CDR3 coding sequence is TGTGCCAGCCGTGGACAGACAGATACGCAGTATTTT. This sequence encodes CASRGQTDTQYF.

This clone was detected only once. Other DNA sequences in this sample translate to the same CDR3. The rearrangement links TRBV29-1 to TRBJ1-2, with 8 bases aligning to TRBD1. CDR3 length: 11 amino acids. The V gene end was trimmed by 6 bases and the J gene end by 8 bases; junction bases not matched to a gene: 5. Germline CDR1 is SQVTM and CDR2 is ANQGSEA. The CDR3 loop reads CSVGRTGGYTF. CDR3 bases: TGCAGCGTGGGGCGGACAGGGGGCTACACCTTC. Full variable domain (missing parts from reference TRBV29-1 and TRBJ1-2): SAVISQKPSRDICQRGTSLTIQCQVDSQVTMMFWYRQQPGQSLTLIATANQGSEATYESGFVIDKFPISRPNLTFSTLTVSNMSPEDSSIYLCSVGRTGGYTFGSGTRLTVV.

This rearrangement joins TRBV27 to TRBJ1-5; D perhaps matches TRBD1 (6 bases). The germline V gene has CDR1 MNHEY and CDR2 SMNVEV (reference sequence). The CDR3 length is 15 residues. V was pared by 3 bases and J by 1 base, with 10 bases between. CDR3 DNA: TGTGCCAGCAGTTTGTCAGGGGCGAGCAATCAGCCCCAGCATTTT. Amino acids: CASSLSGASNQPQHF.

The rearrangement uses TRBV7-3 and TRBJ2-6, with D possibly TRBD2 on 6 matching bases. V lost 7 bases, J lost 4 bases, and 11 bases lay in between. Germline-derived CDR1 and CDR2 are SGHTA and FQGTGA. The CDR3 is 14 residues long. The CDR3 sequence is CASKRVPGANVLTF. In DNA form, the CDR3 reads TGTGCCAGCAAGCGGGTGCCCGGGGCCAACGTCCTGACTTTC.

CDR3 sequence (DNA): TGTGCCAGCTCAGAAGGGGGACAGCCAAACTATGGCTACACCTTC. Its translation is CASSEGGQPNYGYTF. This chain connects TRBV18 to TRBJ1-2; 7 positions agree with TRBD1. The V gene end was trimmed by 5 bases and the J gene end by 2 bases; junction bases not matched to a gene: 8. CDR3 length: 15 amino acids. In germline, CDR1 is KGHSH, CDR2 LQKENI.

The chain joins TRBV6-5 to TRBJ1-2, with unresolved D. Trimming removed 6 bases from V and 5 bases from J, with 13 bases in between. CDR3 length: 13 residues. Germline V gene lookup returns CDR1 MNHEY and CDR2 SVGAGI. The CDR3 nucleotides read TGTGCCAGCAGCCCAATCAAGCTATATGGCTACACCTTC. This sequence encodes CASSPIKLYGYTF.

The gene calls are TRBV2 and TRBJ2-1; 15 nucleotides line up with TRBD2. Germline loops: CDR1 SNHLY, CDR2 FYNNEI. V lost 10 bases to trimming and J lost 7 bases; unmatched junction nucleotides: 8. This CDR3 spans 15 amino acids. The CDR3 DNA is TGTGCCATCTTTAGTGGGACTAGCGGGAGGAATGAGCAGTTCTTC. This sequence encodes CAIFSGTSGRNEQFF.

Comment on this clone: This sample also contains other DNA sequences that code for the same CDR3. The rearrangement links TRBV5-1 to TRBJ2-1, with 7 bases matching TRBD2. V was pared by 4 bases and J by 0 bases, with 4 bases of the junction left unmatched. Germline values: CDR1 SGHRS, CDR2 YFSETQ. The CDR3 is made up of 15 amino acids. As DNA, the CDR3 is TGCGCCAGCAGCCCGCGGGGGAGCTCCTACAATGAGCAGTTCTTC. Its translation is CASSPRGSSYNEQFF.

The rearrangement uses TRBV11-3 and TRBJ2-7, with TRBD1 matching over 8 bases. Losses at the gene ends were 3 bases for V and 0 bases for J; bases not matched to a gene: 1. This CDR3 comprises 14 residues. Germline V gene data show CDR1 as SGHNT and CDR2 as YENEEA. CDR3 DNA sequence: TGTGCCAGCAGCTTCAGGGGGCCCTCCTACGAGCAGTACTTC. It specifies CASSFRGPSYEQYF. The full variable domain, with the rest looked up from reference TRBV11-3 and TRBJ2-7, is EAGVVQSPRYKIIEKKQPVAFWCNPISGHNTLYWYLQNLGQGPELLIRYENEEAVDDSQLPKDRFSAERLKGVDSTLKIQPAELGDSAVYLCASSFRGPSYEQYFGPGTRLTVT.

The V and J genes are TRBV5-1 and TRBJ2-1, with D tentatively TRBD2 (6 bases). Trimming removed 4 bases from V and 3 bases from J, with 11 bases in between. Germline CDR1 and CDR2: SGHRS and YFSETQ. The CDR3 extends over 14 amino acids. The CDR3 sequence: CASSLLGLYNEQFF. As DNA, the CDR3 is TGCGCCAGCAGCCTATTGGGACTCTACAATGAGCAGTTCTTC.

CDR3 residues: CASSSTVQGPQHF. For the CDR3, the DNA is TGTGCCAGCAGCTCGACAGTTCAAGGGCCCCAGCATTTT. V and J are TRBV7-2 and TRBJ1-5, with D possibly being TRBD1 (5 bases). CDR1 and CDR2 from the germline V gene are SGHTA and FQGNSA. The germline V and J ends were trimmed by 4 bases and 9 bases, with 13 bases remaining between them. This CDR3 spans 13 amino acids.